A selection of T cell receptor beta chains follows, all from one sample in a study of blood T cell repertoires in COVID-19. Profiling relied on immunoSEQ multiplex PCR, and the TCRdb table lists in-frame clones only, not all of them. The table records roughly 170,000 clones, less than 90% of them present only once. The specimen was PBMCs or T cells enriched from blood (not recorded which). These receptors were collected from a woman between 45 and 65 years old who had recovered from COVID-19. The CDR3 runs from the conserved cysteine through the conserved F or W. Each record gives: J gene, clone size, V gene, D gene, CDR3 protein, CDR3 DNA. A D gene is named only where the DNA matches it firmly. The listing skips clone size in some rows; elsewhere it reads once, few, many or a size class.

j_gene: TRBJ2-4; abundance: .; v_gene: TRBV30; d_gene: .; CDR3aa: CAWSEKGSFPLPDF; CDR3nt: TGTGCCTGGAGTGAGAAGGGGTCTTTTCCCCTCCCGGACTTC
j_gene: TRBJ2-1; abundance: .; v_gene: TRBV4-3; d_gene: TRBD1; CDR3aa: CASSQGVGQRHNEQFF; CDR3nt: TGCGCCAGCAGCCAAGGGGTGGGACAGAGACACAATGAGCAGTTCTTC
j_gene: TRBJ1-6; abundance: .; v_gene: TRBV5-1; d_gene: .; CDR3aa: CASHGGGSPLHF; CDR3nt: TGCGCCAGTCATGGGGGGGGATCACCCCTCCACTTT
j_gene: TRBJ1-1; abundance: .; v_gene: TRBV12-3/TRBV12-4; d_gene: .; CDR3aa: CASSPREGAFF; CDR3nt: TGTGCCAGCAGTCCCCGGGAGGGGGCTTTCTTT
j_gene: TRBJ2-5; abundance: once; v_gene: TRBV6-5; d_gene: .; CDR3aa: CASSPMSGKETQYF; CDR3nt: TGTGCCAGCAGTCCCATGAGCGGAAAAGAGACCCAGTACTTC
j_gene: TRBJ1-3; abundance: .; v_gene: TRBV19; d_gene: .; CDR3aa: CASTYSGGGISGNTIYF; CDR3nt: TGTGCCAGTACCTATTCCGGGGGAGGTATCTCTGGAAACACCATATATTTT
j_gene: TRBJ2-5; abundance: many; v_gene: TRBV27; d_gene: TRBD1; CDR3aa: CASRRQGGQETQYF; CDR3nt: TGTGCCAGCAGACGACAGGGCGGGCAAGAGACCCAGTACTTC
j_gene: TRBJ1-1; abundance: .; v_gene: TRBV24-1; d_gene: .; CDR3aa: CATRGEGDTEAFF; CDR3nt: TGTGCCACCAGAGGGGAGGGGGACACTGAAGCTTTCTTT
j_gene: TRBJ2-3; abundance: .; v_gene: TRBV10-3; d_gene: .; CDR3aa: CAISEGRDTQYF; CDR3nt: TGTGCCATCAGTGAAGGGAGGGATACGCAGTATTTT
j_gene: TRBJ1-2; abundance: .; v_gene: TRBV12-3/TRBV12-4; d_gene: TRBD1; CDR3aa: CASSLGQGNSYTF; CDR3nt: TGTGCCAGCAGCCTAGGACAGGGTAATAGCTACACCTTC
j_gene: TRBJ2-2; abundance: .; v_gene: TRBV2; d_gene: TRBD2; CDR3aa: CASSVLAGVAGELFF; CDR3nt: TGTGCCAGCAGTGTACTAGCGGGAGTCGCCGGGGAGCTGTTTTTT
j_gene: TRBJ2-1; abundance: .; v_gene: TRBV5-1; d_gene: .; CDR3aa: CASSIGEGLYNEQFF; CDR3nt: TGCGCCAGCAGCATCGGGGAAGGGCTTTACAATGAGCAGTTCTTC
j_gene: TRBJ2-2; abundance: .; v_gene: TRBV7-3; d_gene: .; CDR3aa: CASSPHRDAGELFF; CDR3nt: TGTGCCAGCAGCCCCCACAGGGACGCCGGGGAGCTGTTTTTT
j_gene: TRBJ1-5; abundance: .; v_gene: TRBV4-2; d_gene: TRBD1; CDR3aa: CASSPTDREDQPQHF; CDR3nt: TGTGCCAGCAGCCCAACCGACAGGGAGGACCAGCCCCAGCATTTT
j_gene: TRBJ2-5; abundance: .; v_gene: TRBV19; d_gene: .; CDR3aa: CASSPRWLEETQYF; CDR3nt: TGTGCCAGTAGCCCACGGTGGCTAGAAGAGACCCAGTACTTC
j_gene: TRBJ2-5; abundance: .; v_gene: TRBV5-1; d_gene: .; CDR3aa: CASTWGERETQYF; CDR3nt: TGCGCCAGCACCTGGGGGGAGCGGGAGACCCAGTACTTC
j_gene: TRBJ2-3; abundance: .; v_gene: TRBV7-9; d_gene: .; CDR3aa: CASSPTGDTQYF; CDR3nt: TGTGCCAGCAGTCCAACCGGAGATACGCAGTATTTT
j_gene: TRBJ1-2; abundance: .; v_gene: TRBV5-6; d_gene: .; CDR3aa: CASSRYTTGDYGYTF; CDR3nt: TGTGCCAGCAGCCGCTACACGACAGGCGACTATGGCTACACCTTC
j_gene: TRBJ1-4; abundance: .; v_gene: TRBV6-1; d_gene: .; CDR3aa: CASSDSGAREKLFF; CDR3nt: TGTGCCAGCAGTGATAGCGGGGCGCGGGAAAAACTGTTTTTT
j_gene: TRBJ1-5; abundance: .; v_gene: TRBV30; d_gene: .; CDR3aa: CAWSPRGGNQPQHF; CDR3nt: TGTGCCTGGAGTCCACGGGGAGGGAATCAGCCCCAGCATTTT
j_gene: TRBJ2-3; abundance: .; v_gene: TRBV9; d_gene: .; CDR3aa: CASSVRGGEGDTQYF; CDR3nt: TGTGCCAGCAGCGTAAGGGGGGGAGAGGGAGATACGCAGTATTTT
j_gene: TRBJ1-1; abundance: .; v_gene: TRBV30; d_gene: .; CDR3aa: CAWIRLNTEAFF; CDR3nt: TGTGCCTGGATTCGGTTGAACACTGAAGCTTTCTTT
j_gene: TRBJ1-3; abundance: once; v_gene: TRBV5-1; d_gene: .; CDR3aa: CASSLAGGSSGNTIYF; CDR3nt: TGCGCCAGCAGCTTGGCCGGGGGAAGCTCTGGAAACACCATATATTTT
j_gene: TRBJ1-1; abundance: .; v_gene: TRBV6-1; d_gene: .; CDR3aa: CASSENSGRTNTEAFF; CDR3nt: TGTGCCAGCAGTGAAAATTCTGGCAGAACGAACACTGAAGCTTTCTTT
j_gene: TRBJ1-4; abundance: .; v_gene: TRBV27; d_gene: .; CDR3aa: CASRGANEKLFF; CDR3nt: TGTGCCAGCAGAGGGGCAAATGAAAAACTGTTTTTT
j_gene: TRBJ2-3; abundance: .; v_gene: TRBV15; d_gene: TRBD1; CDR3aa: CATGTGPDPSTDTQYF; CDR3nt: TGTGCCACAGGGACAGGGCCCGACCCTAGCACAGATACGCAGTATTTT